The clone carrying this TCR beta chain was seen a single time. Germline CDR1 MNHEY, CDR2 SVGAGI. Trimming cost V 7 bases and J 0 bases, with 5 bases left between them. This CDR3 is built from 12 residues. These data are taken from a study of blood T cell repertoires in COVID-19. In the study overall: Samples of COVID-19 (acute and convalescent) were obtained from the United States, Italy and Spain. PBMCs, B-cell-depleted T cells, or T cells were the source of the cDNA or gDNA that made up the material.

Repertoires were generated with immunoSEQ multiplex PCR, while TCRdb's copy carries only in-frame clones and drops some. This table has 150,000 to 200,000 clones, 70% to 90% appearing once. The sequence was obtained from a man in his fifties or sixties with acute or convalescent COVID-19. This chain joins TRBV6-5 and TRBJ2-3; D gene unclear. The source material was peripheral blood. CDR3 loop: CASKSSTDTQYF. Here the CDR3 DNA reads TGTGCCAGCAAAAGCAGCACAGATACGCAGTATTTT.